Presented here are 17 T cell receptor beta chains from one specimen sequenced in a study of graft-versus-host responses after intestinal transplantation. No cognate antigen is known for these TCRs. Clones were read by immunoSEQ multiplex PCR, and TCRdb kept only the in-frame ones, dropping some. The profile shows over 100,000 clones, over 80% of them singletons. The source was unstimulated CD4+ T cells sorted from spleen or lymph node cells, collected before intestinal transplant. These receptors all come from a human donor who received an intestinal transplant.

This chain uses TRBV14 with TRBJ1-3; a possible D gene is TRBD1 (6 bases). The CDR3 is made up of 16 amino acids. Trimming left V 4 bases short and J 0 bases short, with 13 bases between. Germline-derived CDR1 and CDR2 are SGHDN and FVKESK. CDR3 bases: TGTGCCAGCAGCCGGGACAACTTACTCTCTGGAAACACCATATATTTT. This gives the protein CASSRDNLLSGNTIYF.

The chain has TRBV7-2 and TRBJ2-7; possible D gene TRBD2, 6 bases. Germline V gene sequence: CDR1 SGHTA, CDR2 FQGNSA. V lost 5 bases, J lost 2 bases, and 19 bases lay in between. The CDR3 is 16 residues long. The CDR3 protein is CASSVQEAGTTYEQYF. DNA for the CDR3: TGTGCCAGCAGCGTACAAGAGGCGGGGACGACCTACGAGCAGTACTTC.

This chain uses TRBV15 with TRBJ1-1; no definite D call. The CDR3 contains 15 residues. V was cut by 5 bases and J by 0 bases, with 13 bases left in between. Germline V gene sequence: CDR1 LNHNV, CDR2 YYDKDF (reference sequence). The CDR3 reads CATSPQHSMNTEAFF. CDR3 nucleotides: TGTGCCACCAGCCCACAGCATTCCATGAACACTGAAGCTTTCTTT.

The chain employs TRBV6-4 and TRBJ1-4, with 11 bases that match TRBD1. V gave up 6 bases and J gave up 8 bases; unmatched junction bases: 5. In germline, CDR1 is MRHNA, CDR2 SNTAGT. This CDR3 comprises 14 residues. In DNA form, the CDR3 reads TGTGCCAGCAGCGCCGGGACAGGGGGAGAAAAACTGTTTTTT. It translates to CASSAGTGGEKLFF.

J is TRBJ2-5 and V is TRBV5-1; 7 bases are shared with TRBD1. Germline trimming cut 4 bases from V and 0 bases from J; bases unmatched to any gene: 12. Germline loops: CDR1 SGHRS, CDR2 YFSETQ. This CDR3 has 17 residues. The CDR3 loop is CASSPITGASNQETQYF. For the CDR3, the DNA is TGCGCCAGCAGCCCCATCACAGGGGCTTCTAACCAAGAGACCCAGTACTTC.

The chain carries TRBV7-6 and TRBJ2-7; D remains unclear. V was clipped by 1 base and J by 2 bases, with 9 bases between them. The CDR3 runs 14 residues. Germline V gives CDR1 SGHVS, CDR2 FNYEAQ. The CDR3 sequence: CASSLGLEAYEQYF. As DNA, the CDR3 is TGTGCCAGCAGCTTAGGCCTAGAAGCCTACGAGCAGTACTTC.

This rearrangement joins TRBV5-6 to TRBJ1-1; D not resolved. V lost 1 base, J lost 0 bases, and 7 bases lay in between. The CDR3 spans 14 residues. Germline values: CDR1 SGHDT, CDR2 YYEEEE. The DNA of the CDR3 is TGTGCCAGCAGCTTGTCCATCTTGAACACTGAAGCTTTCTTT. Protein product: CASSLSILNTEAFF.

V is TRBV30 and J is TRBJ2-5; 11 nucleotides align to TRBD2. Germline V gene lookup returns CDR1 GTSNPN and CDR2 SVGIG (reference sequence). V shed 2 bases and J 5 bases; nucleotides not matched to a gene: 7. The CDR3 covers 15 residues. CDR3 protein: CAWSILAGGWETQYF. The CDR3 bases are TGTGCCTGGAGTATCCTAGCGGGAGGATGGGAGACCCAGTACTTC.

V usage is TRBV7-8 and J usage is TRBJ2-7; 14 nucleotides match TRBD2. This CDR3 has 15 residues. V dropped 5 bases and J dropped 2; count of bases not matched to a gene: 2. Germline V gene data show CDR1 as SGHVS and CDR2 as FQNEAQ. The CDR3 loop is CASSRLAGGPYEQYF. The CDR3 DNA reads as TGTGCCAGCAGCCGACTAGCGGGAGGGCCCTACGAGCAGTACTTC.

The chain has TRBV12-5 and TRBJ2-3; possibly TRBD1 for D (6 bases). From germline, CDR1 is LGHNT and CDR2 FRNRAP. Trimming left V 5 bases short and J 2 bases short, with 11 bases between. The CDR3 is 14 residues long. The CDR3 DNA sequence: TGTGCTAGTGGTCCCGGGACATTCACAGATACGCAGTATTTT. Encoded protein: CASGPGTFTDTQYF.

The rearrangement links TRBV6-1 to TRBJ2-3; the D is unclear. This CDR3 is built from 15 residues. Germline CDR1 is MNHNS and CDR2 is SASEGT. V lost 4 bases and J 0 bases, leaving 11 bases between the germline ends. The CDR3 coding sequence is TGTGCCAGCAGTGTGATCCGTCAGAGCACAGATACGCAGTATTTT. Its translation: CASSVIRQSTDTQYF.

This sequence joins TRBV30 and TRBJ1-1; D is unresolved. Trimming shortened V by 5 bases and J by 0 bases, and 10 bases separated the two germline ends. The CDR3 spans 13 residues. The germline V gene encodes CDR1 GTSNPN and CDR2 SVGIG (reference sequence). In nucleotides, the CDR3 is TGTGCCTGGGCCCGAACAATGAACACTGAAGCTTTCTTT. The encoded protein is CAWARTMNTEAFF.

The chain uses TRBV19 and TRBJ2-7, with TRBD1 matching over 8 bases. The V gene's germline CDR1 is LNHDA and CDR2 SQIVND (reference sequence). Unmatched junction bases numbered 10, after V lost 8 bases and J lost 13 bases. CDR3 length: 11 amino acids. The CDR3 sequence: CASRPDRVIYF. In DNA form, the CDR3 reads TGTGCCAGTCGCCCGGACAGGGTAATCTACTTC.

This chain connects TRBV4-1 to TRBJ1-1; 7 positions agree with TRBD1. Trimming took 0 bases from V and 4 from J; bases not matched to a gene: 2. The CDR3 runs 14 residues. CDR1 is MGHRA and CDR2 is YSYEKL in the germline V gene. This chain's CDR3 is CASSQDQGGTEAFF. DNA of the CDR3: TGCGCCAGCAGCCAAGATCAGGGGGGCACTGAAGCTTTCTTT.

This chain joins TRBV7-9 and TRBJ1-1; D is uncertain. CDR3 length: 16 residues. V was cut by 4 bases and J by 4 bases, with 19 bases left in between. Germline values: CDR1 SEHNR, CDR2 FQNEAQ (reference sequence). CDR3 nucleotides: TGTGCCAGCAGCTCCCGTGCCAGCACGAGGAGCACTGAAGCTTTCTTT. Its translation: CASSSRASTRSTEAFF.

This chain connects TRBV7-3 to TRBJ1-1; no clear D. The CDR3 runs 14 residues. Between the trimmed V and J ends, which lost 2 bases and 3 bases, there was a span of 10 bases. CDR1 is SGHTA and CDR2 is FQGTGA in the germline V gene. The CDR3 region is CASSLSREDTEAFF. Here the CDR3 DNA reads TGTGCCAGCAGCTTATCAAGGGAGGACACTGAAGCTTTCTTT. Variable domain in full (rest from reference TRBV7-3 and TRBJ1-1): GAGVSQTPSNKVTEKGKYVELRCDPISGHTALYWYRQSLGQGPEFLIYFQGTGAADDSGLPNDRFFAVRPEGSVSTLKIQRTERGDSAVYLCASSLSREDTEAFFGQGTRLTVV.

CDR3 nucleotides: TGTGCCAGCTCCTCCCCCCGGGACTACGCCTTCGAGCAGTACTTC. This codes for CASSSPRDYAFEQYF. The gene calls are TRBV18 and TRBJ2-7; 7 bases are a match to TRBD2. The junction had 14 bases not matched to a gene; V was cut back by 6 bases and J by 6 bases. This CDR3 has 15 residues. Germline V gene data show CDR1 as KGHSH and CDR2 as LQKENI.